Listed below are T cell receptor beta chains from one sample, sequenced in a study of blood T cell repertoires in COVID-19. Sequencing used immunoSEQ multiplex PCR; TCRdb keeps in-frame clones, though not all of them. The sample includes roughly 160,000 clones, 70% to 90% of them seen just once. The sample consisted of peripheral blood. These TCRs come from a man between 18 and 35 years old with acute or convalescent COVID-19. Each CDR3 is given with its conserved first and last residue. A D gene is named only where the DNA matches it firmly. For some rows the clone size is stated as once, few or many, or as a class when expanded; others skip it.

>13|TRBJ1-6|TRBV27|many|NA
CASSFKGGSPLHF
TGTGCCAGCAGTTTTAAGGGAGGGTCACCCCTCCACTTT
>13|TRBJ1-1|TRBV10-3|NA|NA
CAISLGPNTEAFF
TGTGCCATCAGTCTGGGCCCGAACACTGAAGCTTTCTTT
>16|TRBJ2-3|TRBV18|NA|TRBD2
CASSLAGGPSTDTQYF
TGTGCCAGCTCACTCGCGGGGGGCCCTAGCACAGATACGCAGTATTTT
>15|TRBJ1-5|TRBV30|NA|NA
CAWSDQGRLNQPQHF
TGTGCCTGGAGTGACCAGGGGCGCCTGAATCAGCCCCAGCATTTT
>16|TRBJ1-5|TRBV7-8|NA|NA
CASSLVAGMSNQPQHF
TGTGCCAGCAGCTTAGTGGCAGGGATGAGCAATCAGCCCCAGCATTTT
>13|TRBJ1-6|TRBV12-3/TRBV12-4|many|NA
CASSGRENSPLHF
TGTGCCAGCAGCGGCAGGGAAAATTCACCCCTCCACTTT
>15|TRBJ2-6|TRBV24-1|NA|NA
CATSDPGAGANVLTF
TGTGCCACCAGTGATCCAGGGGCTGGGGCCAACGTCCTGACTTTC
>15|TRBJ1-3|TRBV11-2|NA|NA
CASSYQGGSGNTIYF
TGTGCCAGCAGCTATCAAGGGGGCTCTGGAAACACCATATATTTT
>15|TRBJ2-3|TRBV25-1|once|TRBD2
CASSRTSGGTDTQYF
TGTGCCAGCAGCCGGACTAGCGGGGGCACAGATACGCAGTATTTT
>16|TRBJ2-3|TRBV6-4|once|TRBD1
CASSDKAGTGGEAQYF
TGTGCCAGCAGTGACAAAGCCGGGACAGGGGGAGAGGCGCAGTATTTT
>15|TRBJ2-5|TRBV3-1/TRBV3-2|few|NA
CASSPMGTALKTQYF
TGTGCCAGCAGCCCCATGGGGACTGCCCTGAAGACCCAGTACTTC
>13|TRBJ1-1|TRBV6-4|NA|TRBD1
CASSRDSNTEAFF
TGTGCCAGCAGCAGGGACAGTAACACTGAAGCTTTCTTT
>13|TRBJ1-6|TRBV2|once|NA
CASSKGEGSPLHF
TGTGCCAGCAGTAAAGGGGAGGGATCACCCCTCCACTTT
>13|TRBJ2-2|TRBV12-3/TRBV12-4|NA|NA
CASSLRGGGELFF
TGTGCCAGCAGTTTAAGAGGGGGCGGGGAGCTGTTTTTT
>13|TRBJ2-7|TRBV12-3/TRBV12-4|NA|NA
CASSPSVSYEQYF
TGTGCCAGCAGCCCCTCTGTTTCCTACGAGCAGTACTTC
>11|TRBJ1-1|TRBV28|few|NA
CASRRGTEAFF
TGTGCCAGCAGACGGGGCACTGAAGCTTTCTTT
>15|TRBJ1-6|TRBV27|NA|NA
CASSSVAVYNSPLHF
TGTGCCAGCAGTTCGGTAGCCGTCTATAATTCACCCCTCCACTTT
>16|TRBJ2-5|TRBV29-1|NA|TRBD1
CSVESWGQGDQETQYF
TGCAGCGTTGAGTCTTGGGGACAGGGGGACCAAGAGACCCAGTACTTC
>16|TRBJ2-1|TRBV28|once|TRBD2
CASSSETSGGARQQFF
TGTGCCAGCAGTTCGGAGACTAGCGGGGGGGCCAGGCAACAGTTCTTC
>17|TRBJ1-3|TRBV9|NA|NA
CASSERGGLRSGNTIYF
TGTGCCAGCAGCGAGAGGGGGGGACTTCGCTCTGGAAACACCATATATTTT
>14|TRBJ1-6|TRBV2|few|TRBD1
CASSRDRVNSPLHF
TGTGCCAGCAGCCGGGACAGGGTGAATTCACCCCTCCACTTT
>15|TRBJ2-5|TRBV7-9|NA|TRBD1
CASSSWTGGPETQYF
TGTGCCAGCAGCTCCTGGACAGGGGGACCCGAGACCCAGTACTTC
>16|TRBJ2-5|TRBV4-2|once|TRBD2
CASSPDIAGAQETQYF
TGTGCCAGCAGCCCCGATATAGCGGGGGCGCAAGAGACCCAGTACTTC
>14|TRBJ2-2|TRBV19|NA|NA
CASSRNRESGELFF
TGTGCCAGTAGTAGGAACAGGGAAAGCGGGGAGCTGTTTTTT
>15|TRBJ2-1|TRBV5-1|NA|TRBD2
CASSLVGLAYNEQFF
TGCGCCAGCAGCTTGGTGGGACTAGCCTACAATGAGCAGTTCTTC
>15|TRBJ2-5|TRBV5-1|NA|TRBD1
CASVPGQGTRETQYF
TGCGCCAGCGTCCCGGGACAGGGAACGAGAGAGACCCAGTACTTC
>15|TRBJ1-3|TRBV5-5|NA|NA
CASSLSPGSGNTIYF
TGTGCCAGCAGCTTGTCTCCAGGGTCTGGAAACACCATATATTTT
>20|TRBJ1-2|TRBV28|NA|TRBD1
CASSLFVIPRDRGKSYGYTF
TGTGCCAGCAGTTTATTCGTCATACCCCGGGACAGGGGTAAGAGCTATGGCTACACCTTC
>17|TRBJ2-1|TRBV7-2|NA|TRBD2
CASSLDVAGGPPNEQFF
TGTGCCAGCAGCTTAGATGTAGCGGGGGGGCCGCCCAATGAGCAGTTCTTC
>14|TRBJ2-6|TRBV30|NA|NA
CAWSEGAGANVLTF
TGTGCCTGGAGTGAAGGGGCCGGGGCCAACGTCCTGACTTTC
>13|TRBJ1-1|TRBV2|once|NA
CASRATVNTEAFF
TGTGCCAGCAGGGCGACAGTGAACACTGAAGCTTTCTTT
>12|TRBJ2-3|TRBV5-5|NA|NA
CASSQETDTQYF
TGTGCCAGCAGTCAAGAGACAGATACGCAGTATTTT
>15|TRBJ1-1|TRBV2|NA|NA
CASSRTVLMNTEAFF
TGTGCCAGCAGTAGGACAGTACTTATGAACACTGAAGCTTTCTTT
>15|TRBJ2-5|TRBV27|NA|TRBD1
CASSFLRAGGETQYF
TGTGCCAGCAGTTTCCTTAGGGCAGGGGGCGAGACCCAGTACTTC
>12|TRBJ1-2|TRBV7-9|once|TRBD1
CASSSGQGGYTF
TGTGCCAGCAGCTCTGGACAGGGAGGCTACACCTTC
>13|TRBJ1-2|TRBV6-1|NA|NA
CASSETEVHGYTF
TGTGCCAGCAGTGAAACTGAGGTTCATGGCTACACCTTC
>15|TRBJ2-3|TRBV5-5|NA|NA
CASSLGLIITDTQYF
TGTGCCAGCAGCTTGGGACTGATTATCACAGATACGCAGTATTTT
>15|TRBJ2-1|TRBV19|NA|TRBD2
CASSAVRGAYNEQFF
TGTGCCAGTAGTGCGGTGCGGGGGGCCTACAATGAGCAGTTCTTC
>18|TRBJ2-6|TRBV5-4|few|TRBD2
CASSLGLAGGSGANVLTF
TGTGCCAGCAGCTTGGGGCTAGCGGGGGGCTCTGGGGCCAACGTCCTGACTTTC
>14|TRBJ2-1|TRBV5-7|NA|TRBD2
CASSPGLAGNEQFF
TGTGCCAGCAGCCCGGGACTAGCGGGCAATGAGCAGTTCTTC
>16|TRBJ1-1|TRBV5-1|few|NA
CASSLEWRTYNTEAFF
TGCGCCAGCAGCTTGGAGTGGCGGACATATAACACTGAAGCTTTCTTT
>14|TRBJ2-1|TRBV7-9|NA|TRBD2
CASSLGLAGDEQFF
TGTGCCAGCAGCTTAGGGCTAGCGGGGGACGAGCAGTTCTTC
>18|TRBJ1-2|TRBV5-1|NA|NA
CASSLASTGSGTSNGYTF
TGCGCCAGCAGCTTGGCCTCTACAGGGTCGGGGACATCGAATGGCTACACCTTC
>15|TRBJ1-3|TRBV28|NA|NA
CASSLAFSSGNTIYF
TGTGCCAGCAGCCTGGCTTTTTCCTCTGGAAACACCATATATTTT
>17|TRBJ2-6|TRBV5-4|NA|TRBD2
CASSPGTSGVGANVLTF
TGTGCCAGCAGCCCGGGGACTAGCGGAGTTGGGGCCAACGTCCTGACTTTC
>19|TRBJ2-6|TRBV9|once|NA
CASSVGRQDWRAGANVLTF
TGTGCCAGCAGCGTAGGAAGACAGGATTGGAGAGCGGGGGCCAACGTCCTGACTTTC
>14|TRBJ2-7|TRBV5-1|NA|TRBD2
CASSSSGGTYEQYF
TGCGCCAGCAGCTCTAGCGGGGGTACCTACGAGCAGTACTTC
>13|TRBJ1-2|TRBV18|once|NA
CASSPGSVYGYTF
TGTGCCAGCTCACCTGGCAGCGTTTATGGCTACACCTTC
>13|TRBJ1-1|TRBV18|NA|NA
CASSPGRNTEAFF
TGTGCCAGCTCACCAGGGCGGAACACTGAAGCTTTCTTT
>15|TRBJ1-1|TRBV29-1|NA|NA
CSVEGVGDMNTEAFF
TGCAGCGTTGAAGGGGTGGGGGACATGAACACTGAAGCTTTCTTT
>15|TRBJ1-2|TRBV9|NA|NA
CASSVDPGQVYGYTF
TGTGCCAGCAGCGTAGACCCAGGACAAGTCTATGGCTACACCTTC
>13|TRBJ1-5|TRBV19|NA|NA
CASDNISNQPQHF
TGTGCCAGCGACAACATTAGCAATCAGCCCCAGCATTTT
>13|TRBJ2-5|TRBV6-5|NA|TRBD1
CASSWDRQETQYF
TGTGCCAGCAGTTGGGACAGGCAAGAGACCCAGTACTTC
>14|TRBJ1-5|TRBV3-1/TRBV3-2|once|TRBD1
CASSQQDRDQPQHF
TGTGCCAGCAGCCAGCAGGACAGGGATCAGCCCCAGCATTTT